A selection of T cell receptor beta chains follows, all from one sample in a study of T cell responses to AZD1222 COVID-19 vaccine. Data came from immunoSEQ multiplex PCR; TCRdb stores just in-frame clones and leaves some out. The sample gives fewer than 110,000 clones, about 90% of which show up once; approximately 17% is in the top ten. This specimen consisted of peripheral blood, obtained on day 0 of AZD1222 vaccination. The receptors were gathered from an adult in good health. Both conserved end residues are part of each CDR3. The D gene is left open where the match is weak. Clone size, where shown, is once, few, many, or a class for clones that have expanded.

D	size	J	V	DNA	CDR3
NA	NA	TRBJ2-1	TRBV5-6	TGTGCCAGCAGCCCATCCACAGGGAACACCTACAATGAGCAGTTCTTC	CASSPSTGNTYNEQFF
NA	once	TRBJ2-7	TRBV6-6	TGTGCCAGCAGCCAACAGGCCTACGAGCAGTACTTC	CASSQQAYEQYF
NA	NA	TRBJ1-3	TRBV9	TGTGCCAGCAGCGTAGATGGTGGAAACACCATATATTTT	CASSVDGGNTIYF
TRBD1	NA	TRBJ2-2	TRBV11-3	TGTGCCAGCAGCGGGGACAGGGGAACCACCGGGGAGCTGTTTTTT	CASSGDRGTTGELFF
NA	NA	TRBJ2-1	TRBV27	TGTGCCAGCAGTTTGGGGGGCTTTATTAATGAGCAGTTCTTC	CASSLGGFINEQFF
NA	once	TRBJ1-4	TRBV27	TGTGCCAGCAGTCTAGTTCTTAATGAAAAACTGTTTTTT	CASSLVLNEKLFF
TRBD1	NA	TRBJ1-6	TRBV11-1	TGTGCCAGCAGCGCTACGGGACAGGCGAATTCACCCCTCCACTTT	CASSATGQANSPLHF
NA	NA	TRBJ1-1	TRBV5-1	TGCGCCAGCGGTCACAGGGTGGGAGCTGAAGCTTTCTTT	CASGHRVGAEAFF
TRBD2	NA	TRBJ2-3	TRBV19	TGTGCCAGTAGTATGGGCGGGAGTAGCACAGATACGCAGTATTTT	CASSMGGSSTDTQYF
TRBD1	NA	TRBJ1-6	TRBV30	TGTGCCTGGAGTGAGACAGGGAATTCACCCCTCCACTTT	CAWSETGNSPLHF
TRBD1	NA	TRBJ2-5	TRBV6-6	TGTGCCAGCAGTTTACAGGGGTTAGAGACCCAGTACTTC	CASSLQGLETQYF
NA	NA	TRBJ1-5	TRBV27	TGTGCCAGCAGCAAAGGATATTCGGGCAATCAGCCCCAGCATTTT	CASSKGYSGNQPQHF
NA	NA	TRBJ1-6	TRBV5-5	TGTGCCAGCAGCCTTGGACAGTCATATAATTCACCCCTCCACTTT	CASSLGQSYNSPLHF
NA	NA	TRBJ2-7	TRBV6-5	TGTGCCAGCAGTAACTTCCCCGTGGAGCAGTACTTC	CASSNFPVEQYF
TRBD1	NA	TRBJ2-1	TRBV5-6	TGTGCCAGCAACCCGGCCGGGACAGGGATCCATGAGCAGTTCTTC	CASNPAGTGIHEQFF
TRBD2	once	TRBJ2-1	TRBV28	TGTGCCAGCATCCTGACTAGCGGGAGATTGGCCTACAATGAGCAGTTCTTC	CASILTSGRLAYNEQFF
NA	NA	TRBJ1-2	TRBV30	TGTGCCCTCGCCAGACCGTTGGACTATGGCTACACCTTC	CALARPLDYGYTF
NA	NA	TRBJ1-1	TRBV24-1	TGTGCCACCAGTGACCGAAGTACAGGACACACTGAAGCTTTCTTT	CATSDRSTGHTEAFF
NA	NA	TRBJ2-1	TRBV4-2	TGTGCCAGCAGCCAATTAGGAGGACGGTCCTACAATGAGCAGTTCTTC	CASSQLGGRSYNEQFF
NA	NA	TRBJ1-1	TRBV16	TGTGCCAGCAGCCCCCGTCGGCGCGACACTGAAGCTTTCTTT	CASSPRRRDTEAFF
TRBD1	NA	TRBJ2-1	TRBV7-2	TGTGCCAGCAGCTATAAATCGACAGGGGTAGGTTTCAATGAGCAGTTCTTC	CASSYKSTGVGFNEQFF
TRBD1	once	TRBJ2-4	TRBV29-1	TGCAGCGTGGAAAAGGGGGCTGGAAACATTCAGTACTTC	CSVEKGAGNIQYF
TRBD1	NA	TRBJ1-3	TRBV6-5	TGTGTCAGTAGCCGGGACAGGGTGGATGGCACCATATATTTT	CVSSRDRVDGTIYF
TRBD2	NA	TRBJ2-7	TRBV28	TGTGCCACCCTGCTACTAGCGGGAGTTCACGAGCAGTACTTC	CATLLLAGVHEQYF
TRBD1	NA	TRBJ1-2	TRBV6-5	TGTGCCAGCAGTCCAGGGGGACAGAGGTACGGCTACACCTTC	CASSPGGQRYGYTF
NA	NA	TRBJ2-3	TRBV28	TGTGCCAGCAGCCCCCGAGCTTGGTCAGATACGCAGTATTTT	CASSPRAWSDTQYF
NA	NA	TRBJ2-7	TRBV20-1	TGCAGTGCTAGTAGCGAGTACGAGCAGTACTTC	CSASSEYEQYF
NA	NA	TRBJ1-2	TRBV5-8	TGTGCCAGCCAGGCCGGCCCAAGCTATGGCTACACCTTC	CASQAGPSYGYTF
NA	NA	TRBJ2-2	TRBV28	TGTGCCAGCAGTTTACAGGGTTGGACCGGGGAGCTGTTTTTT	CASSLQGWTGELFF
TRBD1	NA	TRBJ1-3	TRBV5-6	TGTGCCAGCAGCTATGGACAGGGGACAATCTCTGGAAACACCATATATTTT	CASSYGQGTISGNTIYF
TRBD2	NA	TRBJ2-1	TRBV5-6	TGTGCCAGCAGTCGCAGGACTAGCGGGAAATACAATGAGCAGTTCTTC	CASSRRTSGKYNEQFF
TRBD1	once	TRBJ1-3	TRBV18	TGTGCCAGCTTCCCGGGACAGGGAAGATCTGGAAACACCATATATTTT	CASFPGQGRSGNTIYF
NA	NA	TRBJ2-7	TRBV5-6	TGTGCCAGCAGCCAATTTCAGGGCTTGGGGTACTTC	CASSQFQGLGYF
NA	NA	TRBJ2-1	TRBV7-9	TGTGCCAGCAGCTTAGGATCGGCTATCAGTGAGCAGTTCTTC	CASSLGSAISEQFF
NA	NA	TRBJ2-7	TRBV30	TGTGCCTGGAGTCTGAGGGGCTCGAGCTCCTACGAGCAGTACTTC	CAWSLRGSSSYEQYF
NA	NA	TRBJ2-3	TRBV7-9	TGTGCCAGCAGCCCCGCAGGGCACGGCACAGATACGCAGTATTTT	CASSPAGHGTDTQYF
TRBD1	once	TRBJ2-7	TRBV28	TGTGCCAGCAGTTTGGGACAGGGGATGACTACTACGAAGCAGTACTTC	CASSLGQGMTTTKQYF
NA	few	TRBJ1-2	TRBV10-3	TGTGCCATCCAACGGACCGCTAACTATGGCTACACCTTC	CAIQRTANYGYTF
NA	NA	TRBJ1-1	TRBV2	TGTGCCAGGACCCGGGCGGGCCGGTGGAGGACTGAAGCTTTCTTT	CARTRAGRWRTEAFF
NA	once	TRBJ1-1	TRBV6-5	TGTGCCAGCAATAGGGCCGGACGGACGAACACTGAAGCTTTCTTT	CASNRAGRTNTEAFF
TRBD1	NA	TRBJ2-7	TRBV19	TGTGCCAGTAGTATCGAAGCCGGGACAGGGGGTTACGAGCAGTACTTC	CASSIEAGTGGYEQYF